The TCR beta chain described here comes from a study of T cells in Graves' hyperthyroidism and ophthalmopathy. Broader study findings: Blood also carried most thyroid clonotypes expanded above 0.001. Ophthalmopathy was predicted by the model a median of roughly 6.6 months ahead of onset.

Comments on this clonotype: Its specificity is not known.

Patients were excluded for uncontrolled infection, other autoimmune disease, pregnancy or lactation. RNA transcripts gave rise to amplified TCR beta CDR3 regions. HTBI primers were employed in a first-round RT-PCR of the TCR CDR3. TCRdb ran MiXCR on the multiplex PCR reads and lists one entry per CDR3 protein. The table lists 500,000 to 750,000 distinct CDR3 sequences, 40% to 55% of them singletons. This CDR3 region has 15 residues. Trimming took 5 bases from V and 8 from J; bases not matched to a gene: 4. Germline V CDR1 and CDR2: SSHAT, FNYEAQ (reference sequence). The rearrangement uses TRBV7-7 and TRBJ2-1; TRBD2 matches 15 bases. The specimen was peripheral blood or thyroid tissue (not recorded which). The source is a woman under 30 with Graves' hyperthyroidism. CDR3 coding DNA: TGTGCCAGCAGCCGGGGACTAGCGGGGGGTGATGAGCAGTTCTTC. It encodes CASSRGLAGGDEQFF.